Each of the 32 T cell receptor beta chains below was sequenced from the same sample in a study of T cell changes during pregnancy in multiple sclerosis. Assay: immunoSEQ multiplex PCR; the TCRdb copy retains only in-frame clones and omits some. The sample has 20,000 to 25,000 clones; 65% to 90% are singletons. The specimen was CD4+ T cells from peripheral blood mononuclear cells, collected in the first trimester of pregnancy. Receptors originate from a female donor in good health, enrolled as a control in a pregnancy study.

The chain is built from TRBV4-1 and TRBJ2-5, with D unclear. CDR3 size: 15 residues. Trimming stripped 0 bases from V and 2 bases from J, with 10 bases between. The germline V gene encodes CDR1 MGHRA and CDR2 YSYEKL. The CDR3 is CASSQDGQRQETQYF. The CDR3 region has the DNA TGCGCCAGCAGCCAAGACGGTCAGCGACAAGAGACCCAGTACTTC.

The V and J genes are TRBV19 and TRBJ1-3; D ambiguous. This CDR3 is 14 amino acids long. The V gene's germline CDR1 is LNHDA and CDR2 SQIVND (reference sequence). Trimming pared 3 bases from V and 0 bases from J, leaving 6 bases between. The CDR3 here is CASSMSYSGNTIYF. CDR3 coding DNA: TGTGCCAGTAGTATGTCTTACTCTGGAAACACCATATATTTT.

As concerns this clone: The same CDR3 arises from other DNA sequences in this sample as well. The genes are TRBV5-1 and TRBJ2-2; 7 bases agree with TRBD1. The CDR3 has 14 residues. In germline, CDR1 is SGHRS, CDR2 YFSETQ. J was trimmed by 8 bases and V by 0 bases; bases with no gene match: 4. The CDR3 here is CASSLGQGGGELFF. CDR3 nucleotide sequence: TGCGCCAGCAGCTTGGGACAGGGCGGAGGGGAGCTGTTTTTT. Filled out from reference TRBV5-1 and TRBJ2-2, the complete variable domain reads KAGVTQTPRYLIKTRGQQVTLSCSPISGHRSVSWYQQTPGQGLQFLFEYFSETQRNKGNFPGRFSGRQFSNSRSEMNVSTLELGDSALYLCASSLGQGGGELFFGEGSRLTVL.

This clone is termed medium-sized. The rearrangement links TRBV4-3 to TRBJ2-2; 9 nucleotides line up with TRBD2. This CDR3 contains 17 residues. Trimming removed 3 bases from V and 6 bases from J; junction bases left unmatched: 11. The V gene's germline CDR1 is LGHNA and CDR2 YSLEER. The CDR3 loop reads CASSQNSGLATPGELFF. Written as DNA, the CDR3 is TGCGCCAGCAGCCAGAATTCGGGACTAGCCACCCCCGGGGAGCTGTTTTTT.

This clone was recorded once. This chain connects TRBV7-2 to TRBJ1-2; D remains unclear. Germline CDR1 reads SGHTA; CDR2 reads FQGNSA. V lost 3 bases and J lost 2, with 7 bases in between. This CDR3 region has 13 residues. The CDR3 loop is CASSLHLNYGYTF. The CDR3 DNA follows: TGTGCCAGCAGCTTGCACCTAAACTATGGCTACACCTTC.

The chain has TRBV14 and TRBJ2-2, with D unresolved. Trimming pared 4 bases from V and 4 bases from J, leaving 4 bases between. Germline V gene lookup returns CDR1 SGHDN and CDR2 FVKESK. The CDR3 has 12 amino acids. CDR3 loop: CASSPFTGELFF. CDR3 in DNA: TGTGCCAGCAGCCCGTTCACCGGGGAGCTGTTTTTT. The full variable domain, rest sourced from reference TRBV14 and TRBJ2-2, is EAGVTQFPSHSVIEKGQTVTLRCDPISGHDNLYWYRRVMGKEIKFLLHFVKESKQDESGMPNNRFLAERTGGTYSTLKVQPAELEDSGVYFCASSPFTGELFFGEGSRLTVL.

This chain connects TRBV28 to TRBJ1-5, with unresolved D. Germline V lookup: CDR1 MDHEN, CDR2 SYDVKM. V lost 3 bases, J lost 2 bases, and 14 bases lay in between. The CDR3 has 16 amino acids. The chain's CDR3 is CASSFSQRVGNQPQHF. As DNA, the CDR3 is TGTGCCAGCAGTTTCTCCCAGCGGGTGGGCAATCAGCCCCAGCATTTT.

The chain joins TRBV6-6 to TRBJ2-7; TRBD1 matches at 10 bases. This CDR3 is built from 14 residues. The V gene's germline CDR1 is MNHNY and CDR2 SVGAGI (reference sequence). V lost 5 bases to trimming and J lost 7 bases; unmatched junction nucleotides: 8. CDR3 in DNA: TGTGCCAGCAGTGTGACAGGGGGCGCGTGGGAGCAGTACTTC. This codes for CASSVTGGAWEQYF.

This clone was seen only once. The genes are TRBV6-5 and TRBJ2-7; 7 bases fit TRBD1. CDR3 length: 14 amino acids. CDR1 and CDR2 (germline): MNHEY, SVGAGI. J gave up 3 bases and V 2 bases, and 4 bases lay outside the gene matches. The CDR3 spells CASSYRAGGYEQYF. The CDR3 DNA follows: TGTGCCAGCAGTTACCGCGCAGGGGGCTACGAGCAGTACTTC.

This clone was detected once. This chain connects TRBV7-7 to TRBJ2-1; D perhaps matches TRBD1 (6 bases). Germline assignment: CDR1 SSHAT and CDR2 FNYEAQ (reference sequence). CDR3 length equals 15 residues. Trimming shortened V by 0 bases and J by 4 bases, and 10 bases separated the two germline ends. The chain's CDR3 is CASSLAQGRYNEQFF. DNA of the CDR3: TGTGCCAGCAGCTTAGCACAGGGAAGATACAATGAGCAGTTCTTC.

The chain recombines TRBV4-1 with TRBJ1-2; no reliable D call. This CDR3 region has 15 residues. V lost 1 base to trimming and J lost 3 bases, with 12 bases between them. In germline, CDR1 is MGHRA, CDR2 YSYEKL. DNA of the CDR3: TGCGCCAGCAGCCAAGCAACAGCAACCCACTATGGCTACACCTTC. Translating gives CASSQATATHYGYTF.

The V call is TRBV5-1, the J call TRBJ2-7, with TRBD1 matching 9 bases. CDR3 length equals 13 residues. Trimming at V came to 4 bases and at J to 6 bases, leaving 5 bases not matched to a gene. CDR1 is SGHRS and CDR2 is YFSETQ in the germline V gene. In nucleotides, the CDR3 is TGCGCCAGCAGCCAGCGACAGGGGGTCGAGCAGTACTTC. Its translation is CASSQRQGVEQYF.

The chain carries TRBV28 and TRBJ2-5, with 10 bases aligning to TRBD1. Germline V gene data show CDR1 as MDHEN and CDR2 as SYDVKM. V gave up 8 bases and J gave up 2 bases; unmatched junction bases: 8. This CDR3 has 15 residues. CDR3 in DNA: TGTGCCAGCGGTTCCTCGGGACAGGGGCAAGAGACCCAGTACTTC. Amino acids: CASGSSGQGQETQYF.

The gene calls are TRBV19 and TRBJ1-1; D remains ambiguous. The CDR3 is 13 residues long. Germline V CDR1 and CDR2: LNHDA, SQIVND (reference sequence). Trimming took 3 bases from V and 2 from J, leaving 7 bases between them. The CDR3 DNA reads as TGTGCCAGTAGTATCGTAGAAAACACTGAAGCTTTCTTT. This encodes CASSIVENTEAFF.

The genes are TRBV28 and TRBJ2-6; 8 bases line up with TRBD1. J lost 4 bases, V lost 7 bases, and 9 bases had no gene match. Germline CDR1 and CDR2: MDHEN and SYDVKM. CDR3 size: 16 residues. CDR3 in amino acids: CASKAGGAFGANVLTF. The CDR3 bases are TGTGCCAGCAAGGCAGGGGGCGCCTTCGGGGCCAACGTCCTGACTTTC.

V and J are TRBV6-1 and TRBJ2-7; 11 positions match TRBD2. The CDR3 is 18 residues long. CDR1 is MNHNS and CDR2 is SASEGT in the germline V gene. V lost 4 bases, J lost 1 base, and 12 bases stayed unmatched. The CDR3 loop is CASSAQGLGLAESYEQYF. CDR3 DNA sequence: TGTGCCAGCAGTGCGCAGGGGCTGGGACTAGCGGAATCCTACGAGCAGTACTTC.

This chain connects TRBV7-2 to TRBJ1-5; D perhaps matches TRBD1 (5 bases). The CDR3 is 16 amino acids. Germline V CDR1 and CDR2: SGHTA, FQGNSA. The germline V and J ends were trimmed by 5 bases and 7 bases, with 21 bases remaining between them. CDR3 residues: CASSPRVSGGWQPQHF. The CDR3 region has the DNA TGTGCCAGCAGCCCTCGAGTTAGCGGGGGTTGGCAGCCCCAGCATTTT.

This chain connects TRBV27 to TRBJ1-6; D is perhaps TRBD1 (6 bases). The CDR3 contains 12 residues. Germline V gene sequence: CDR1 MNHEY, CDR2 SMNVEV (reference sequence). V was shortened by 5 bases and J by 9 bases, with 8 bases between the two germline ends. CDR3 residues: CASSQGTSPLHF. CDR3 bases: TGTGCCAGCAGTCAGGGGACTTCACCCCTCCACTTT.

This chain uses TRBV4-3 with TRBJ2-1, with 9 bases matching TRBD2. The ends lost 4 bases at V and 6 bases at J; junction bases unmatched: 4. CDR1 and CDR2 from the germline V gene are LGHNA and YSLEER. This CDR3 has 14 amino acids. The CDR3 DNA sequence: TGCGCCAGCAGCCCGGGACTAGCTCTCAATGAGCAGTTCTTC. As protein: CASSPGLALNEQFF.

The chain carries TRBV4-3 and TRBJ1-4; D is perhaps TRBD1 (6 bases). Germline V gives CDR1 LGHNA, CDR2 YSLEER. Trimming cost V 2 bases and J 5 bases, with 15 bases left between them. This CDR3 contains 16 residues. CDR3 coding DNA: TGCGCCAGCAGCCAATCATTACAGGGAAGGAATGAAAAACTGTTTTTT. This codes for CASSQSLQGRNEKLFF.

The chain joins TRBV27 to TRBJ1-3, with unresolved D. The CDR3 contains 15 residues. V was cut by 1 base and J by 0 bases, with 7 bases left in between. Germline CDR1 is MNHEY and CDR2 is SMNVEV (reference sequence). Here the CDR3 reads CASSLYRSSGNTIYF. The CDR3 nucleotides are TGTGCCAGCAGTTTATATAGAAGCTCTGGAAACACCATATATTTT.

This CDR3 reads CASSEASGHGETQYF. DNA of the CDR3: TGTGCCAGCAGTGAGGCTAGCGGTCATGGGGAGACCCAGTACTTC. The V and J genes are TRBV25-1 and TRBJ2-5; TRBD2 aligns across 7 bases. With 3 bases clipped from V and 5 bases from J, the junction kept 9 bases outside the gene matches. This CDR3 is built from 15 residues. The germline V gene encodes CDR1 MGHDK and CDR2 SYGVNS.

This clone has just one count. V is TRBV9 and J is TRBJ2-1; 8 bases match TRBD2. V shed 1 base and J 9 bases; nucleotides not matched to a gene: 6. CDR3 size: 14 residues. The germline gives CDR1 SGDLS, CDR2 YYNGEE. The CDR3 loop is CASSVQSGSGEQFF. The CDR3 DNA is TGTGCCAGCAGCGTACAAAGCGGGAGCGGTGAGCAGTTCTTC.

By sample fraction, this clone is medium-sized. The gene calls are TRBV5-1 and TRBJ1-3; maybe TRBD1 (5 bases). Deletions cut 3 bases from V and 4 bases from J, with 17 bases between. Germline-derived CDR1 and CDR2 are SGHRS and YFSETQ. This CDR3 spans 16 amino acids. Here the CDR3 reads CASSSTTAAGGNTIYF. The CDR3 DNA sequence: TGCGCCAGCAGCTCCACGACAGCCGCGGGGGGAAACACCATATATTTT.

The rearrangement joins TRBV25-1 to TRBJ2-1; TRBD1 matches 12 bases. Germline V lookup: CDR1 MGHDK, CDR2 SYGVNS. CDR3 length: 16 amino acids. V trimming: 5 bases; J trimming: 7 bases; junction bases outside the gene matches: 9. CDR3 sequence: CASSPPGTGGRNEQFF. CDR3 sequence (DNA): TGTGCCAGCAGTCCCCCCGGGACAGGGGGCCGTAATGAGCAGTTCTTC.

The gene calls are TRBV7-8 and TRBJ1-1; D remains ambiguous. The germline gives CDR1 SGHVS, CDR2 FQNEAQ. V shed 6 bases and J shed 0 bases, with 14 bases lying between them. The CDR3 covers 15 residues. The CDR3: CASRPTDTLNTEAFF. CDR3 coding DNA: TGTGCCAGCAGACCTACCGACACTTTGAACACTGAAGCTTTCTTT.

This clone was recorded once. DNA for the CDR3: TGTGCCAGCAGGGGCGACAGGGCGAGCACAGATACGCAGTATTTT. Its translation is CASRGDRASTDTQYF. J is TRBJ2-3 and V is TRBV2; 7 positions agree with TRBD1. Germline values: CDR1 SNHLY, CDR2 FYNNEI. The V gene end was trimmed by 6 bases and the J gene end by 0 bases; junction bases not matched to a gene: 6. The CDR3 extends over 15 amino acids.

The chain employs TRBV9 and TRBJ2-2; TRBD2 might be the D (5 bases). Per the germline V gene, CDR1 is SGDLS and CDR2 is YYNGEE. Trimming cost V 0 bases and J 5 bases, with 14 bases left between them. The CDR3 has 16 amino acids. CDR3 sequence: CASSVAPGSGTGELFF. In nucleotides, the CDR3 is TGTGCCAGCAGCGTAGCCCCGGGAAGTGGGACCGGGGAGCTGTTTTTT.

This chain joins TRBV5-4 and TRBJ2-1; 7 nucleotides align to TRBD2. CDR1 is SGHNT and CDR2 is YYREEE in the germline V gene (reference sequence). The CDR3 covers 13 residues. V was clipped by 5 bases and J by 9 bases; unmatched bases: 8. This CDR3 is CASSNGGDSEQFF. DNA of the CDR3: TGTGCCAGCAGTAATGGGGGGGATTCTGAGCAGTTCTTC.

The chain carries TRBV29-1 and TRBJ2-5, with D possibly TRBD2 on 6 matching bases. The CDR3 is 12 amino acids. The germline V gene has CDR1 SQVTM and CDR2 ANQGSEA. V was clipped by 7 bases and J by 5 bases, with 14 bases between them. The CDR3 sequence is CSELALSETQYF. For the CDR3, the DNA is TGCAGCGAACTAGCCCTGTCGGAGACCCAGTACTTC.

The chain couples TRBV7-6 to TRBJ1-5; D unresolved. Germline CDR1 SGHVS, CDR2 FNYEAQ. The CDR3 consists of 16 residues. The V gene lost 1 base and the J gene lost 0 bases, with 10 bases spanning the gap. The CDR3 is CASSLEPNYSNQPQHF. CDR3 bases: TGTGCCAGCAGCTTAGAACCGAACTATAGCAATCAGCCCCAGCATTTT.

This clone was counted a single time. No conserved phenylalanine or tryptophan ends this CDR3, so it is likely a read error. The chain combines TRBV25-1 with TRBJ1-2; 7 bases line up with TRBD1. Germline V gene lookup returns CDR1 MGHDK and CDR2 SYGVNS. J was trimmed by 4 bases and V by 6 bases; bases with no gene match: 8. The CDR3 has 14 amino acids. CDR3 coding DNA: TGTGCCAGCAGGAAGACAGGGACAGCCTATGGCTACACCTCC. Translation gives CASRKTGTAYGYTS.